This T cell receptor beta chain was identified during a study of blood T cell repertoires in COVID-19. The ends were cut back, 4 bases at V and 0 bases at J, with 9 bases in the middle. Germline CDR1 reads GTSNPN; CDR2 reads SVGIG (reference sequence). The CDR3 loop spans 13 amino acids. Using immunoSEQ multiplex PCR, the repertoire was profiled, and TCRdb retains in-frame clones only, with some absent. This sample yields more than 95,000 clones, of which 86% are seen a single time; 10% to 15% belongs to the top ten. The clonotype was recovered from a woman aged 55 to 70 in a cohort sampled during active or convalescent COVID-19. This sequence joins TRBV30 and TRBJ1-1; D ambiguous. Sequenced: peripheral blood. CDR3 in DNA: TGTGCCTGGAACGGCAGGATGAACACTGAAGCTTTCTTT. Its translation: CAWNGRMNTEAFF. The complete variable domain, with remaining parts taken from reference TRBV30 and TRBJ1-1, reads SQTIHQWPATLVQPVGSPLSLECTVEGTSNPNLYWYRQAAGRGLQLLFYSVGIGQISSEVPQNLSASRPQDRQFILSSKKLLLSDSGFYLCAWNGRMNTEAFFGQGTRLTVV.